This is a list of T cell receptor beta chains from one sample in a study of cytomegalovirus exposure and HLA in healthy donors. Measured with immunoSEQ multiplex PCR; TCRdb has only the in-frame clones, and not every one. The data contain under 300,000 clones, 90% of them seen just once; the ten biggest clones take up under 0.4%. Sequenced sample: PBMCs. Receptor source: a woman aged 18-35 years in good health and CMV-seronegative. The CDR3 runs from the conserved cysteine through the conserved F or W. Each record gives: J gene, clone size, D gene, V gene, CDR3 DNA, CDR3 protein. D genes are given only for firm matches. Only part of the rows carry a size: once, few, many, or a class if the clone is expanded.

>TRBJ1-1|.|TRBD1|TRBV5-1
TGCGCCAGCAGCGCGGGACAGCCTATGAACACTGAAGCTTTCTTT
CASSAGQPMNTEAFF
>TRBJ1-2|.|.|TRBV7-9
TGTGCCAGCAGCCCTGCGGGGGTAGACTATGGCTACACCTTC
CASSPAGVDYGYTF
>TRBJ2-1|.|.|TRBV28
TGTGCCAGCAGTGAGGGACTTACGGATGAGCAGTTCTTC
CASSEGLTDEQFF
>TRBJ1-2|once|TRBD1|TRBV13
TGTGCCAGCAGCGCGATGGGACAGGGCGCTAACTATGGCTACACCTTC
CASSAMGQGANYGYTF
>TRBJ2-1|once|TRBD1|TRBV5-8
TGTGCCAGCAGCTGGACAGGGCTTTACAATGAGCAGTTCTTC
CASSWTGLYNEQFF
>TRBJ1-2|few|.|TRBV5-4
TGTGCCAGCAGCTTGGGACAGAACTATGGCTACACCTTC
CASSLGQNYGYTF
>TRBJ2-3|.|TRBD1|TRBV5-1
TGCGCCAGCAGCTCCCGGGACAGGGCACCAGATACGCAGTATTTT
CASSSRDRAPDTQYF
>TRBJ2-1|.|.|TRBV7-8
TGTGCCAGCAGCCACGACTCCTACGCGAACAATGAGCAGTTCTTC
CASSHDSYANNEQFF
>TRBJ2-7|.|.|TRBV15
TGTGCCACCAGCCGCGGGACAGAGGTATCCGGGCAGTACTTC
CATSRGTEVSGQYF
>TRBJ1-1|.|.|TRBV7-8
TGTGCCAGCGCTACGGGGAGCAGACCGAACACTGAAGCTTTCTTT
CASATGSRPNTEAFF
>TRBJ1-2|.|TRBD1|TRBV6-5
TGTGCCAGCAGTTACGAGACAGGGGATGGCTACACCTTC
CASSYETGDGYTF
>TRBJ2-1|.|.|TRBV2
TGTGCCAGTACCTCAGATCACAGCTCCTACAATGAGCAGTTCTTC
CASTSDHSSYNEQFF
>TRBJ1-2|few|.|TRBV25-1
TGTGCCAGCAGTGACAGGGGCTACACCTTC
CASSDRGYTF
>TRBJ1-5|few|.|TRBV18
TGTGCCAGCTCATTGCAGGAGGGGCTAAATCAGCCCCAGCATTTT
CASSLQEGLNQPQHF
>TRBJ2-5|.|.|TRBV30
TGTGCCTGGAGCCTTCTCTCGCAAGAGACCCAGTACTTC
CAWSLLSQETQYF
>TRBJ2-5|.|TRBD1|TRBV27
TGTGCCAGCAGTCCGGACAGGGGACCAGAGACCCAGTACTTC
CASSPDRGPETQYF
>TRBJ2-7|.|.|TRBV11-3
TGTGCCAGCAGCTTATTCGGCGGGGCCCCCTACGAGCAGTACTTC
CASSLFGGAPYEQYF
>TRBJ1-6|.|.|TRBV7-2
TGTGCCAGCAGCTTAAACAGTATTTATAATTCACCCCTCCACTTT
CASSLNSIYNSPLHF
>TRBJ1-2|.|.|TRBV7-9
TGTGCCAGCAGCTTAAATTTTGGGACTGAAGATGGCTACACCTTC
CASSLNFGTEDGYTF
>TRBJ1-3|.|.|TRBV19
TGTGCCAGTAGTCGGGTTACCTCTGGAAACACCATATATTTT
CASSRVTSGNTIYF
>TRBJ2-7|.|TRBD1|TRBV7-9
TGTGCCAGCAGCCCCGGACAGGGGATCTCCTACGAGCAGTACTTC
CASSPGQGISYEQYF
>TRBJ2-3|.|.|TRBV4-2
TGTGCCAGCAGCCAAGATGAGGGAGGTCCGAGGCTGGATACGCAGTATTTT
CASSQDEGGPRLDTQYF
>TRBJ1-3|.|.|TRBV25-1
TGTGCCAGCAGTCTTTCAGGGGCAGTTGGAAACACCATATATTTT
CASSLSGAVGNTIYF
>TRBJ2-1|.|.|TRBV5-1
TGCGCCAGCAGCCTACGACTACCGCTCTCCCTCTACAATGAGCAGTTCTTC
CASSLRLPLSLYNEQFF
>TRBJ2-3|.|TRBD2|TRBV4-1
TGCGCCAGCAGCCAAGTAATACGGAAAGGGCGGGGGGACACAGATACGCAGTATTTT
CASSQVIRKGRGDTDTQYF
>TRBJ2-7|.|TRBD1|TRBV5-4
TGTGCCAGCAGCGCACCGGGACAGGGTGCCTACGAGCAGTACTTC
CASSAPGQGAYEQYF
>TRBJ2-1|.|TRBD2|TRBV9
TGTGCCAGCAGCGTAGGGTCTAGCGGGGGGTCCAATGAGCAGTTCTTC
CASSVGSSGGSNEQFF
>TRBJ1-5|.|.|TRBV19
TGTGCCAGTAGTATAGTCAGGAATCAGCCCCAGCATTTT
CASSIVRNQPQHF
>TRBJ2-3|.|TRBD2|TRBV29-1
TGCAGCGCACAACTAGCGGGGGGGCTGTCAGATACGCAGTATTTT
CSAQLAGGLSDTQYF
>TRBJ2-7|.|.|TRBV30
TGTGCCTGGAGTGACGGAGGGTCAACGGGGTCCGAGCAGTACTTC
CAWSDGGSTGSEQYF
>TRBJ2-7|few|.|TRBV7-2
TGTGCCAGCAGCTTCGGCGGGGTAGGGGAGCAGTACTTC
CASSFGGVGEQYF
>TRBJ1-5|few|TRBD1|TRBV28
TGTGCCAGCAGTTTAGGAGGACAGGGAGACCAGCCCCAGCATTTT
CASSLGGQGDQPQHF
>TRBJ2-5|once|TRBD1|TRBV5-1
TGCGCCAGCAGCTTGGCCGGTAATACAGGGGGAGAGACCCAGTACTTC
CASSLAGNTGGETQYF
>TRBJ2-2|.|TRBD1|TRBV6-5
TGTGCCAGCAGACCCCGACAGGGTCCCGGGGAGCTGTTTTTT
CASRPRQGPGELFF
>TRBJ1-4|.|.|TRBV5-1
TGCGCCAGCAGCTCTGAGGTTATTACAACTAATGAAAAACTGTTTTTT
CASSSEVITTNEKLFF
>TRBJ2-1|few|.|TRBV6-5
TGTGCCAGCAGTTACGGGGGGGCAGCATCCTACAATGAGCAGTTCTTC
CASSYGGAASYNEQFF
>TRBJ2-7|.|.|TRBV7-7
TGTGCTAGCCGAAAAAGGAGGGCACTTGACGAGCAGTACTTC
CASRKRRALDEQYF
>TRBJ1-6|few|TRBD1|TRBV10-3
TGTGCCATCAGCGGACAGGGGGCGGATTCACCCCTCCACTTT
CAISGQGADSPLHF
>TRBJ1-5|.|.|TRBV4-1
TGCGCCAGCAGCCAAGATAAAGGGGCCTCGGGCAATCAGCCCCAGCATTTT
CASSQDKGASGNQPQHF
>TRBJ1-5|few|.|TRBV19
TGTGCAGGGGGTGGTAGTTTGGATCAGCCCCAGCATTTT
CAGGGSLDQPQHF
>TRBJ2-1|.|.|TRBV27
TGTGCCAGCAGTACATTTGGCAATGAGCAGTTCTTC
CASSTFGNEQFF
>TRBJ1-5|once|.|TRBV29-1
TGCAGCGGCTGCCGGAGGGCTTGCAATCAGCCCCAGCATTTT
CSGCRRACNQPQHF
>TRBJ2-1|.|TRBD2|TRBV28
TGTGCCAGCAGGACTCAAGGGACTATTTTATCTGAGCAGTTCTTC
CASRTQGTILSEQFF
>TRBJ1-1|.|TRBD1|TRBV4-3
TGCGCCAGCAGTCCTCGGTGGGACAGGGATGAAGCTTTCTTT
CASSPRWDRDEAFF
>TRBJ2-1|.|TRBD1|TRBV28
TGTGCCAGCAGTAAACCGGGACAGGGGCACAATGAGCAGTTCTTC
CASSKPGQGHNEQFF
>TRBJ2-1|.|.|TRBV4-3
TGCGCCAGCAGCTCGACTACCCGGCCCGTACAGTTCTTC
CASSSTTRPVQFF
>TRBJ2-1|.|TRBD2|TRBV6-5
TGTGCCAGCAGTTACTTTAGCGGGGGGGCGGATGAGCAGTTCTTC
CASSYFSGGADEQFF